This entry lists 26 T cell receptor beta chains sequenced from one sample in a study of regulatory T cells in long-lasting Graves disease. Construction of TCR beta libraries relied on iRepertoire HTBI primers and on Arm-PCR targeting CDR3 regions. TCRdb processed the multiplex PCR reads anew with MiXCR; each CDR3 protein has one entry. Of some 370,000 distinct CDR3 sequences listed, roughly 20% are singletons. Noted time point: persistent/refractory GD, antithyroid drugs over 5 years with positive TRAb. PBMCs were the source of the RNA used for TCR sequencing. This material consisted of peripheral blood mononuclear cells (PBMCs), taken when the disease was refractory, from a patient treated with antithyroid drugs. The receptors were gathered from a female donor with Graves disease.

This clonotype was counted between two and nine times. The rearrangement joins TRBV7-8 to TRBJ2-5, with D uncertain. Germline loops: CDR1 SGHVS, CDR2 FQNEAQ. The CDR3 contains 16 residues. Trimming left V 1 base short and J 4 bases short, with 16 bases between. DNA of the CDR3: TGTGCCAGCAGCTTAGTTCTCCCGTCGGGTTCAGAGACCCAGTACTTC. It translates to CASSLVLPSGSETQYF. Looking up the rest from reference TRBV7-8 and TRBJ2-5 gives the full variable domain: GAGVSQSPRYKVAKRGQDVALRCDPISGHVSLFWYQQALGQGPEFLTYFQNEAQLDKSGLPSDRFFAERPEGSVSTLKIQRTQQEDSAVYLCASSLVLPSGSETQYFGPGTRLLVL.

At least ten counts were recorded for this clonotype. Here the CDR3 reads CASCGLRVGNTGELFF. CDR3 in DNA: TGTGCCAGCTGTGGCCTCAGGGTGGGGAACACCGGGGAGCTGTTTTTT. The V call is TRBV27, the J call TRBJ2-2, with a tentative D call TRBD1 (5 bases). V lost 8 bases and J lost 1, with 17 bases in between. Germline V gives CDR1 MNHEY, CDR2 SMNVEV (reference sequence). The length of the CDR3 is 16 residues.

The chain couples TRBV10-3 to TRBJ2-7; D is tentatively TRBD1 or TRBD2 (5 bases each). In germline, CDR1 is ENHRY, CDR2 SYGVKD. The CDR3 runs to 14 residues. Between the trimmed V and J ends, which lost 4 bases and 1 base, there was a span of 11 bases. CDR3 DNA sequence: TGTGCCATCAGTGGGGGACCCCAATCCTACGAGCAGTACTTC. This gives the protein CAISGGPQSYEQYF.

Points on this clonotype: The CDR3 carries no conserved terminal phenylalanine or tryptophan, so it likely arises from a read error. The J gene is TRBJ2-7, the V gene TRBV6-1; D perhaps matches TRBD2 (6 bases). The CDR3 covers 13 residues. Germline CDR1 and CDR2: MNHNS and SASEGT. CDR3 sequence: CVSSEWRGGEQYS. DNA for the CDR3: TGTGTCAGCAGTGAATGGCGGGGCGGGGAGCAGTACTCC.

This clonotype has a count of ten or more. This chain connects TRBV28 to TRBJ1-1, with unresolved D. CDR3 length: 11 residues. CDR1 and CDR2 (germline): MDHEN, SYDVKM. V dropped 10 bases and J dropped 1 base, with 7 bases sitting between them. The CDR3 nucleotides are TGTGCCACCTTTAAGAACACTGAAGCTTTCTTT. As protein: CATFKNTEAFF.

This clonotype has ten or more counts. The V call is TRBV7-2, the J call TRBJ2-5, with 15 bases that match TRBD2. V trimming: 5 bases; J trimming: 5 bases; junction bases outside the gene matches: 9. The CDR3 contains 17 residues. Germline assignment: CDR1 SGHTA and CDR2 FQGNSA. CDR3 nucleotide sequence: TGTGCCAGCAGCCCGGGACTAGCGGGAGGTCCCTTGGAGACCCAGTACTTC. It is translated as CASSPGLAGGPLETQYF.

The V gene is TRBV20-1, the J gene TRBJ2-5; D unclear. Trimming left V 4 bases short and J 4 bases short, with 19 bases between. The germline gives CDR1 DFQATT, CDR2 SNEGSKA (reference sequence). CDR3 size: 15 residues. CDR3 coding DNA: TGCAGTGCTAAAGGCCGAGACGCCCCGAGAGAGACCCAGTACTTC. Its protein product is CSAKGRDAPRETQYF.

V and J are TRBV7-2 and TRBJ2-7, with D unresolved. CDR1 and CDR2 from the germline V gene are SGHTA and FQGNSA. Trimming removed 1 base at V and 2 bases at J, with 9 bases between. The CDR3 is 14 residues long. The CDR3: CASSLEPDPYEQYF. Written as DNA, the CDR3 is TGTGCCAGCAGCTTAGAGCCAGACCCCTACGAGCAGTACTTC.

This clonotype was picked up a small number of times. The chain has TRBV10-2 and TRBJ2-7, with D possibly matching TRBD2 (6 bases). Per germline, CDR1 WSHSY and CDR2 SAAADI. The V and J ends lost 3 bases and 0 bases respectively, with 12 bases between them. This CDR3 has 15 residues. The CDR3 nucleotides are TGCGCCAGCAGTGAACCAGCGGGCTTCTCCTACGAGCAGTACTTC. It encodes CASSEPAGFSYEQYF.

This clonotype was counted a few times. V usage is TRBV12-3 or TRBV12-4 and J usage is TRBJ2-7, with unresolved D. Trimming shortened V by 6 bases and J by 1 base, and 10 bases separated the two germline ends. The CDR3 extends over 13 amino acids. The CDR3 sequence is CASSFQRSYEQYF. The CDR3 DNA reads TGTGCCAGCAGCTTCCAGCGATCCTACGAGCAGTACTTC.

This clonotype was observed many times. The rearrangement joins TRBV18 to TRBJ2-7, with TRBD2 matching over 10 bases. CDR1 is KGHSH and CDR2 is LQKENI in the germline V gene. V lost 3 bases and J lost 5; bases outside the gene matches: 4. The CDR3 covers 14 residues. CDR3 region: CASSPRTSGDEQYF. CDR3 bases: TGTGCCAGCTCACCTCGGACTAGCGGAGACGAGCAGTACTTC.

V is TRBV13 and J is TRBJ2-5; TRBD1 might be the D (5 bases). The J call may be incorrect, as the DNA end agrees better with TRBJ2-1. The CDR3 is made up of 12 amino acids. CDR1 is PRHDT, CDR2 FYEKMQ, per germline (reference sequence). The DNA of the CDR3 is TGTGCCAGCAGCTCCCAGGGAATCGAGCAGTTCTTC. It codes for CASSSQGIEQFF.

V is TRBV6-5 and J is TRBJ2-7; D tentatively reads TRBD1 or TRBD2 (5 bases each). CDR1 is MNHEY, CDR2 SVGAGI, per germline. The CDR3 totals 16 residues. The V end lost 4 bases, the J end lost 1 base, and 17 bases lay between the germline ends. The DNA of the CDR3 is TGTGCCAGCAGTTCTTCCTTCGGGACGGCTTCCTACGAGCAGTACTTC. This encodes CASSSSFGTASYEQYF.

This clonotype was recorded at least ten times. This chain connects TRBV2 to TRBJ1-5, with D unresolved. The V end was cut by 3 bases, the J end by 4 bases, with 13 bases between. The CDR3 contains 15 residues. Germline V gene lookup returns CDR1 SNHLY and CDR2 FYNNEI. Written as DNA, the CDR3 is TGTGCCAGCAGTGATTGGGGTTATGGAAATCAGCCCCAGCATTTT. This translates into CASSDWGYGNQPQHF. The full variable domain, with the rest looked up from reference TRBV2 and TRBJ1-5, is EPEVTQTPSHQVTQMGQEVILRCVPISNHLYFYWYRQILGQKVEFLVSFYNNEISEKSEIFDDQFSVERPDGSNFTLKIRSTKLEDSAMYFCASSDWGYGNQPQHFGDGTRLSIL.

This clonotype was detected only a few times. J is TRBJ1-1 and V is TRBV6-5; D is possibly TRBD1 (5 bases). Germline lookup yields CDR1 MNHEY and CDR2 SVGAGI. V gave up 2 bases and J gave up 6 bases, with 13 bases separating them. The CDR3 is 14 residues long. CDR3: CASSYRGVRPEAFF. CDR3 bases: TGTGCCAGCAGTTACAGGGGTGTTCGTCCTGAAGCTTTCTTT.

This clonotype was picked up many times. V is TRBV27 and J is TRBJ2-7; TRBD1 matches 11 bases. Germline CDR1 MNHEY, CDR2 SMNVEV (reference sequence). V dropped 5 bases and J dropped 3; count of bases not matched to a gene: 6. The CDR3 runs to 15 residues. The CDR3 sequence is CASSLLGTGGYEQYF. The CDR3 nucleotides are TGTGCCAGCAGTCTACTAGGGACAGGGGGCTACGAGCAGTACTTC.

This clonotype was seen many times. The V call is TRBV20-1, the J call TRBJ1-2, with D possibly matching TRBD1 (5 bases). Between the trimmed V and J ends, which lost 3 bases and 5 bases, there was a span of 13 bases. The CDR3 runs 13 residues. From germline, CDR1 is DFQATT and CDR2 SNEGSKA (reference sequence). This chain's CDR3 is CSARPGTSYGYTF. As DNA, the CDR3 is TGCAGTGCTAGGCCCGGGACTTCGTATGGCTACACCTTC.

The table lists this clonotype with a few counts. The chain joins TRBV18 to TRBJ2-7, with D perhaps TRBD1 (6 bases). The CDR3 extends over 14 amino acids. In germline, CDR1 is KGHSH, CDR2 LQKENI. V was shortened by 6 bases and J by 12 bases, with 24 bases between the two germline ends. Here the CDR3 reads CASSHTRQATKTYF. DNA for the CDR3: TGTGCCAGCTCCCATACGCGACAGGCCACTAAGACGTACTTC.

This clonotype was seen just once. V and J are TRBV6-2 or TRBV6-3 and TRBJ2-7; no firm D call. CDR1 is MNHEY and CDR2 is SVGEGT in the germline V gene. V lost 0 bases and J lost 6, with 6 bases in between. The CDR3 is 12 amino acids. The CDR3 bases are TGTGCCAGCAGTTACTCGACCCTCGAGCAGTACTTC. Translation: CASSYSTLEQYF.

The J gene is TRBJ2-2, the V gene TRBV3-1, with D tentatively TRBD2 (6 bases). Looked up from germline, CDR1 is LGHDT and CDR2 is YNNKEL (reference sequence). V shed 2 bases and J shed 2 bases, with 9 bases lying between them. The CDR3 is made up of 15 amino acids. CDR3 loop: CASSQWGVNTGELFF. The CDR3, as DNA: TGTGCCAGCAGCCAATGGGGGGTCAACACCGGGGAGCTGTTTTTT.

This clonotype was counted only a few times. CDR3 bases: TGTGCCAGCAGCTTAGACGTATACCACAACGAGCAGTACTTC. Encoded protein: CASSLDVYHNEQYF. The genes are TRBV7-2 and TRBJ2-7; D is ambiguous. The CDR3 is 14 residues long. Trimming left V 1 base short and J 5 bases short, with 12 bases between. The germline CDR1 and CDR2 sequences are SGHTA and FQGNSA.

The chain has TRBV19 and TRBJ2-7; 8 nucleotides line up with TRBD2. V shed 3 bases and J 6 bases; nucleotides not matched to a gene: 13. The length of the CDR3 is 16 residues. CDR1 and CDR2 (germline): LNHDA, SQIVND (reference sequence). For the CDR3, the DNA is TGTGCCAGTAGTATCCCCCTGACAGCGGGAGTATTCGAGCAGTACTTC. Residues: CASSIPLTAGVFEQYF.

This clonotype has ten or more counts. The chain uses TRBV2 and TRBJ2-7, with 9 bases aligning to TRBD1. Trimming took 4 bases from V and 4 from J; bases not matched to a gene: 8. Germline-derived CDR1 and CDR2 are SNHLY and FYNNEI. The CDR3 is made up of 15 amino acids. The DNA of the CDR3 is TGTGCCAGCAGTGCTTGGGGACAGGGCGGTTACGAGCAGTACTTC. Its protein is CASSAWGQGGYEQYF.

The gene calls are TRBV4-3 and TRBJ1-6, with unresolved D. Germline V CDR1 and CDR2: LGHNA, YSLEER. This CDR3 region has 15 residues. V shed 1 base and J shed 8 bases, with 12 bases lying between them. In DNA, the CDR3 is TGCGCCAGCAGCCAAGGAGGAAGGGAGGATTCACCCCTCCACTTT. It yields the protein CASSQGGREDSPLHF.

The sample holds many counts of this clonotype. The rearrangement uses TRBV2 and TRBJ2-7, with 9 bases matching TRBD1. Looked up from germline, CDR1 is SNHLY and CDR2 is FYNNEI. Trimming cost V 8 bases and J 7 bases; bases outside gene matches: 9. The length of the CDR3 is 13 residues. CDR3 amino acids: CASRDRALVEQYF. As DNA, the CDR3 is TGTGCCAGCCGGGACAGGGCATTGGTGGAGCAGTACTTC.

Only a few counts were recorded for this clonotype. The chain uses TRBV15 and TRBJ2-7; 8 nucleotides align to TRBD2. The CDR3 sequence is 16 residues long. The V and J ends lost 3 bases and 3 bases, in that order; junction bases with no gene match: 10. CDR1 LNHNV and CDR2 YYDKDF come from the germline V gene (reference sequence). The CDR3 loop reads CATSRATRREDYEQYF. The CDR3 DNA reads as TGTGCCACCAGCAGGGCGACTCGGCGGGAGGACTACGAGCAGTACTTC.